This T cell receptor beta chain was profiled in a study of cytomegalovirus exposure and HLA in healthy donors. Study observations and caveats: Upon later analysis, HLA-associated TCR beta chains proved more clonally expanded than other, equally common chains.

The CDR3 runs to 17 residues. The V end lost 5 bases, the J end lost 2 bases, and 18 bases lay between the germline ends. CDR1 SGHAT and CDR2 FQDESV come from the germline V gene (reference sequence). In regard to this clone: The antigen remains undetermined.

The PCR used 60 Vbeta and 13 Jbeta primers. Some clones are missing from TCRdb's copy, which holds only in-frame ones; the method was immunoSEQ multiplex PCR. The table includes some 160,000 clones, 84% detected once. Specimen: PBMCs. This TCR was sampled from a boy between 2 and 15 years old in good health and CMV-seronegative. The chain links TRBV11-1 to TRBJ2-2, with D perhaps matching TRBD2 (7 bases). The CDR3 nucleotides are TGTGCCAGCAGCGGGTATGGGAGGGGGATTAACACCGGGGAGCTGTTTTTT. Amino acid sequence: CASSGYGRGINTGELFF.